This TCR beta chain is drawn from a study of lymphopenia after photon versus proton radiotherapy. Study observations and caveats: Larger post-nadir TCR diversity loss correlated inversely with survival in deceased patients. Under photons, naive T cells and diversity fell while effector/memory populations rose.

The germline V gene encodes CDR1 MNHNS and CDR2 SASEGT. V lost 8 bases to trimming and J lost 3 bases, with 8 bases between them. The length of the CDR3 is 11 residues. Generated by immunoSEQ multiplex PCR, the TCRdb table keeps only in-frame clones and is missing some. The data contain 150,000 to 200,000 clones, around nine tenths of them singletons. Concerning this clone itself: Its antigen is unknown.

The source of this sequence is a man over 45 with gastric cancer. Source: peripheral blood, taken from a patient treated with photon-based radiotherapy. This chain joins TRBV6-1 and TRBJ2-7; maybe TRBD1 (6 bases). CDR3: CASGQLYEQYF. The CDR3 coding sequence is TGTGCCAGCGGACAGCTCTACGAGCAGTACTTC.